These T cell receptor beta chains were read from a single sample in a study of identical twins. MiXCR, run by TCRdb on the 5' RACE reads, gives a single entry per CDR3 protein. The sample lists approximately 470,000 distinct CDR3 sequences, more than 13% seen once, with 0.4% to 0.55% in the top ten. The sample was also linked to a second study, of yellow fever vaccine responses in identical twins.

Sequences were obtained from CD4+ T cells sorted from blood. All receptors come from a woman under 30 in good health. Each CDR3 is given without its conserved first and last residue. The size of a clone is reported for some rows only, either as once, few or many, or as a class for expanded clones.

11	TRBV5-1	NA	ASSLERNSPLH
14	TRBV27	NA	ASSLRRLGDTGELF
13	TRBV12-3/TRBV12-4	NA	ASRPGTSGAGELF
12	TRBV6-1	few	ASSQDRTQETQY
11	TRBV12-3/TRBV12-4	NA	ASSLARGEKLF
15	TRBV27	few	ASSLRVLADLTDTQY
13	TRBV20-1	NA	SASVGALNTGELF
10	TRBV29-1	many	SVVVGGNEQF
8	TRBV29-1	few	SVERGEAF
11	TRBV2	NA	ARTGVGNSPLH
13	TRBV28	NA	ASSLPDGSSYEQY
10	TRBV7-2	NA	ASSLVGLEQY
9	TRBV12-5	NA	ASGLNNEQF
15	TRBV29-1	NA	SVEDLAGHLGADTQY
14	TRBV2	few	ASSVSRASGTDTQY
13	TRBV9	NA	ASSKQIQGAHGYT
8	TRBV20-1	few	SASLGAQY
12	TRBV24-1	NA	ATGSRTNTGELF
17	TRBV7-6	many	ASSLVTLTGASSGNTIY
12	TRBV4-2	many	ASSQALDDATQY
10	TRBV5-6	NA	ASSLAQGKQY
13	TRBV6-2/TRBV6-3	few	ASSSFWGAEDTQY
11	TRBV30	NA	AWRGTGKYEQY
9	TRBV29-1	few	SGLSRETQY
11	TRBV7-9	NA	ASSPDTRYEQY
14	TRBV12-3/TRBV12-4	NA	ASSFAARVTQETQY
14	TRBV12-3/TRBV12-4	NA	ASRTTGGSPNEKLF
13	TRBV7-9	NA	ASSKTGVLTGELF
13	TRBV12-3/TRBV12-4	NA	ASSPRGSGGETQY
13	TRBV7-2	NA	ASSLAAGGTNEQF
17	TRBV10-2	few	ASSADLRTSGGSTDTQY
12	TRBV20-1	NA	SAIGSMGTDTQY
17	TRBV5-6	NA	ASSPQGGLILATYNEQF
12	TRBV10-3	few	AISESNLNYGYT
11	TRBV12-3/TRBV12-4	NA	ASSEQGYQPQH
14	TRBV18	NA	ASSLSGPTNTGELF
12	TRBV27	NA	ASSFLIGAGEQY
11	TRBV19	few	ASSPDGLYEQY
13	TRBV25-1	many	ASSPNLANTGELF
15	TRBV7-2	NA	ASSLVPTDSSSYEQY
14	TRBV29-1	many	SVVTPLGRAYNEQF
14	TRBV24-1	NA	ATSATALMNTGELF